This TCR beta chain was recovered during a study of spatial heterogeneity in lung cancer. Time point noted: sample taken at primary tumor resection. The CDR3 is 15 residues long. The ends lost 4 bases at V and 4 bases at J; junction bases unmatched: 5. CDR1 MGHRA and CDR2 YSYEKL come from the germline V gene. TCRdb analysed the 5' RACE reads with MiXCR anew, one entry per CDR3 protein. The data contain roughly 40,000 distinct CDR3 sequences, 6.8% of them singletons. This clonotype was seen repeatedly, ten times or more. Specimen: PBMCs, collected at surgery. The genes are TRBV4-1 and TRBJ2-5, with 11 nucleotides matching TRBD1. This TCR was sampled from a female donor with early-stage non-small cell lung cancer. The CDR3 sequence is CASSREDRGRETQYF. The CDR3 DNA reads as TGCGCCAGCAGCCGAGAGGACAGGGGGCGAGAGACCCAGTACTTC.